This T cell receptor beta chain originates from a study of shared clonotypes between healthy human individuals. Germline lookup yields CDR1 SGHDT and CDR2 YYEEEE. V dropped 3 bases and J dropped 0 bases, with 15 bases sitting between them. The CDR3 runs to 17 residues. The deep-level immunoSEQ assay was used. How the authors handled the data: ImmunoSEQ output held junction-only sequences without quality scores, so filtering differed. Repertoires were generated with immunoSEQ multiplex PCR, while TCRdb's copy carries only in-frame clones and drops some. V, J and clone size are those of that table, while D and trimming were read from the DNA. Of about 870,000 clones detected, around 93% appear once; the ten largest clones hold 24%. Study-level results: Rarefaction exposed incomplete sorted-subset sequencing despite large depth. The four-donor shared clonotypes exceeded non-shared clonotypes in generation probability, with non-shared ones scoring lower.

As defined, naive CD8 cells were CD45RO-negative and positively selected for CCR7, with terminally differentiated effector memory CD45RA+ cells excluded. Regarding this clone: Its antigen is undetermined.

The V and J genes are TRBV5-6 and TRBJ1-4; a possible D gene is TRBD1 (6 bases). Material: naive CD8+ T cells sorted from blood. This receptor was obtained from a man in his thirties or forties in good health. In DNA form, the CDR3 reads TGTGCCAGCAGCTCCCGAGCCACAGGGACAACTAATGAAAAACTGTTTTTT. The encoded protein is CASSSRATGTTNEKLFF.